Shown below are 27 T cell receptor beta chains from a single sample sequenced in a study of control samples from healthy donors and cancer patients. Libraries were prepared by immunoSEQ multiplex PCR; TCRdb keeps only in-frame clonotypes and omits some of them. The data show about 28,000 clones, with 75% to 95% seen just once and 9.5% to 15% held by the top ten. Sequences were obtained from PBMCs. These receptors came from a man aged 45-60 years with lung cancer.

J is TRBJ2-7 and V is TRBV30, with TRBD1 identical over 10 bases. Germline values: CDR1 GTSNPN, CDR2 SVGIG (reference sequence). With 1 base clipped from V and 5 bases from J, the junction kept 5 bases outside the gene matches. CDR3 length equals 14 residues. As DNA, the CDR3 is TGTGCCTGGAGTGGGGGACAGGGGTACCACGAGCAGTACTTC. This encodes CAWSGGQGYHEQYF.

This clone was detected once. This rearrangement joins TRBV9 to TRBJ1-5, with a possible D match to TRBD1 (5 bases). V lost 3 bases, J lost 9 bases, and 10 bases lay in between. CDR1 and CDR2 from the germline V gene are SGDLS and YYNGEE. The CDR3 sequence is 12 residues long. The CDR3 nucleotides read TGTGCCAGCAGCGGGCTGCAGGGGCCCCAGCATTTT. This gives the protein CASSGLQGPQHF.

The chain carries TRBV19 and TRBJ2-1; 8 bases agree with TRBD1. This CDR3 contains 14 residues. V gave up 3 bases and J gave up 9 bases; unmatched junction bases: 7. Germline CDR1 reads LNHDA; CDR2 reads SQIVND (reference sequence). CDR3 coding DNA: TGTGCCAGTAGTATCGGGACAGGCACGGGTGAGCAGTTCTTC. This encodes CASSIGTGTGEQFF.

The chain couples TRBV5-1 to TRBJ1-5; D unclear. Trimming pared 1 base from V and 0 bases from J, leaving 8 bases between. The CDR3 loop spans 15 amino acids. CDR1 and CDR2 (germline): SGHRS, YFSETQ. CDR3: CASSLSPYSNQPQHF. The CDR3 coding sequence is TGCGCCAGCAGCTTGTCCCCCTATAGCAATCAGCCCCAGCATTTT.

This clone showed up just a few times. A junction end diverges from the germline sequence, so it may reflect a read error. The V and J genes are TRBV4-1 and TRBJ1-5; 9 nucleotides align to TRBD1. The CDR3 length is 15 residues. Germline CDR1 reads MGHRA; CDR2 reads YSYEKL. The CDR3 DNA follows: TGCGCCAGCAGCCAAGAGGACAGGGGCAATGAGCCCCAGCATTTT. It translates to CASSQEDRGNEPQHF.

This chain uses TRBV4-3 with TRBJ1-1; D is ambiguous. This CDR3 comprises 15 residues. Trimming removed 5 bases from V and 4 bases from J, with 17 bases in between. Germline CDR1 is LGHNA and CDR2 is YSLEER. CDR3 DNA: TGCGCCAGCAGCAGCGGGCGGACCTGGGCCACTGAAGCTTTCTTT. This codes for CASSSGRTWATEAFF.

A remark on this clone: Additional DNA sequences in this sample encode the identical CDR3. This chain links TRBV6-2 or TRBV6-3 with TRBJ1-3; no firm D call. The V end lost 6 bases, the J end lost 0 bases, and 9 bases lay between the germline ends. Germline CDR1 reads MNHEY; CDR2 reads SVGEGT. CDR3 size: 14 residues. Here the CDR3 DNA reads TGTGCCAGCAGCTCCGGTGGCTCTGGAAACACCATATATTTT. Amino acids: CASSSGGSGNTIYF.

This chain joins TRBV5-1 and TRBJ1-4; D may be TRBD1 (5 bases). V lost 5 bases and J 0 bases, leaving 5 bases between the germline ends. The CDR3 is made up of 13 amino acids. The germline V gene encodes CDR1 SGHRS and CDR2 YFSETQ. CDR3 sequence: CASRTATNEKLFF. CDR3 sequence (DNA): TGCGCCAGCAGGACAGCAACTAATGAAAAACTGTTTTTT.

The chain couples TRBV5-6 to TRBJ1-4; 10 nucleotides agree with TRBD1. This CDR3 is built from 16 residues. The germline V gene has CDR1 SGHDT and CDR2 YYEEEE. Trimming removed 4 bases from V and 8 bases from J; junction bases left unmatched: 11. CDR3 DNA: TGTGCCAGCAGCCTCGGGACAGGGGCCGTTGGAGAAAAACTGTTTTTT. Its protein product is CASSLGTGAVGEKLFF.

The chain links TRBV4-1 to TRBJ1-1; 11 nucleotides align to TRBD1. This CDR3 spans 19 amino acids. CDR1 and CDR2 from the germline V gene are MGHRA and YSYEKL. J gave up 0 bases and V 1 base, and 10 bases lay outside the gene matches. CDR3 loop: CASSQARGQGANMNTEAFF. Written as DNA, the CDR3 is TGCGCCAGCAGCCAAGCAAGAGGACAGGGGGCGAACATGAACACTGAAGCTTTCTTT.

V usage is TRBV10-3 and J usage is TRBJ2-3; 7 nucleotides line up with TRBD2. Germline trimming cut 4 bases from V and 0 bases from J; bases unmatched to any gene: 7. CDR3 length equals 16 residues. The germline V gene encodes CDR1 ENHRY and CDR2 SYGVKD. The CDR3 sequence is CAISASGATSTDTQYF. Written as DNA, the CDR3 is TGTGCCATCAGTGCAAGCGGGGCGACTAGCACAGATACGCAGTATTTT.

V and J are TRBV3-1 (or the pseudogene TRBV3-2) and TRBJ2-7, with D tentatively TRBD2 (5 bases). Trimming pared 0 bases from V and 3 bases from J, leaving 9 bases between. The CDR3 runs to 14 residues. The germline CDR1 and CDR2 sequences are LGHDT and YNNKEL (reference sequence). The CDR3, as DNA: TGTGCCAGCAGCCAAGATTTTGGGAGCTACGAGCAGTACTTC. Its protein is CASSQDFGSYEQYF.

This chain joins TRBV28 and TRBJ1-4; 7 positions match TRBD1. V was pared by 8 bases and J by 7 bases, with 7 bases of the junction left unmatched. This CDR3 is built from 13 residues. CDR1 MDHEN and CDR2 SYDVKM come from the germline V gene. The CDR3 coding sequence is TGTGCCAGCCTAGGGGGCGCCGGTGAAAAACTGTTTTTT. This encodes CASLGGAGEKLFF.

V gene TRBV5-1 combines with J gene TRBJ1-6; weak D call: TRBD1 (5 bases). The CDR3 spans 15 residues. Trimming took 0 bases from V and 6 from J, leaving 10 bases between them. Germline-derived CDR1 and CDR2 are SGHRS and YFSETQ. The CDR3 bases are TGCGCCAGCAGCTTGGGGGCCAGGGTTAATTCACCCCTCCACTTT. This encodes CASSLGARVNSPLHF.

The gene calls are TRBV5-4 and TRBJ2-7, with a weak D call TRBD2 (6 bases). The CDR3 is made up of 16 amino acids. V shed 7 bases and J shed 0 bases, with 20 bases lying between them. Per the germline V gene, CDR1 is SGHNT and CDR2 is YYREEE (reference sequence). CDR3 nucleotides: TGTGCCAGCCGCCTCGGGGGAACGGGAAGCTCCTACGAGCAGTACTTC. This sequence encodes CASRLGGTGSSYEQYF.

The gene calls are TRBV6-1 and TRBJ2-7; no clear D gene. Per the germline V gene, CDR1 is MNHNS and CDR2 is SASEGT. V was pared by 3 bases and J by 3 bases, with 0 bases between. The CDR3 is 10 amino acids. CDR3 DNA sequence: TGTGCCAGCAGTGACTACGAGCAGTACTTC. Translating it yields CASSDYEQYF.

The chain has TRBV5-1 and TRBJ1-2, with D uncertain. Between the trimmed V and J ends, which lost 4 bases and 3 bases, there was a span of 13 bases. CDR3 length: 14 amino acids. The germline V gene encodes CDR1 SGHRS and CDR2 YFSETQ. CDR3 sequence: CASSEGIGYYGYTF. For the CDR3, the DNA is TGCGCCAGCAGCGAGGGTATCGGTTACTATGGCTACACCTTC.

The chain has TRBV6-6 and TRBJ1-1, with TRBD1 matching 7 bases. The V gene's germline CDR1 is MNHNY and CDR2 SVGAGI (reference sequence). Trimming removed 6 bases from V and 1 base from J; junction bases left unmatched: 5. CDR3 length equals 14 residues. The CDR3 protein is CASRQGIRNTEAFF. The CDR3 DNA reads TGTGCCAGCAGACAGGGGATAAGGAACACTGAAGCTTTCTTT.

The V gene is TRBV19, the J gene TRBJ2-2, with no clear D. The V and J ends lost 1 base and 1 base respectively, with 4 bases between them. CDR3 length equals 14 residues. In germline, CDR1 is LNHDA, CDR2 SQIVND (reference sequence). The CDR3 spells CASSIVGNTGELFF. For the CDR3, the DNA is TGTGCCAGTAGTATAGTAGGGAACACCGGGGAGCTGTTTTTT.

The chain couples TRBV12-3 or TRBV12-4 to TRBJ1-5; D gene uncertain. V dropped 3 bases and J dropped 4 bases, with 7 bases sitting between them. CDR3 length: 13 amino acids. CDR3 bases: TGTGCCAGCAGTTTGTCACAGAATCAGCCCCAGCATTTT. It is translated as CASSLSQNQPQHF.

As DNA, the CDR3 is TGTGCCAGCAGCTCTCTGGGGGGACTGGGGGCGCAGCAGTACTTC. Protein: CASSSLGGLGAQQYF. V and J are TRBV7-9 and TRBJ2-7; D is tentatively TRBD1 or TRBD2 (6 bases each). V gave up 4 bases and J gave up 8 bases, with 21 bases separating them. The germline V gene encodes CDR1 SEHNR and CDR2 FQNEAQ (reference sequence). This CDR3 has 15 amino acids.

V and J are TRBV12-3 or TRBV12-4 and TRBJ1-2; no clear D gene. Trimming took off 3 bases at V and 6 bases at J, with 8 bases between the two ends. This CDR3 comprises 12 residues. The CDR3, as DNA: TGTGCCAGCAGTTTGTCTAGGAATGGCTACACCTTC. Its protein product is CASSLSRNGYTF.

The rearrangement links TRBV5-1 to TRBJ1-1, with D uncertain. There are 13 residues in the CDR3. Germline lookup yields CDR1 SGHRS and CDR2 YFSETQ. Trimming took off 0 bases at V and 5 bases at J, with 8 bases between the two ends. This chain's CDR3 is CASSLVMGTEAFF. CDR3 bases: TGCGCCAGCAGCTTGGTGATGGGGACTGAAGCTTTCTTT.

This clone was observed once. The V call is TRBV5-6, the J call TRBJ2-7; TRBD1 aligns across 7 bases. The CDR3 consists of 16 residues. The germline V gene has CDR1 SGHDT and CDR2 YYEEEE. J lost 3 bases, V lost 2 bases, and 11 bases had no gene match. The CDR3 nucleotides are TGTGCCAGCAGCTTACGCCCCGACAGGGCTGACTACGAGCAGTACTTC. Residues: CASSLRPDRADYEQYF.

The rearrangement joins TRBV10-1 to TRBJ2-7; no clear D. The CDR3 consists of 16 residues. V was clipped by 5 bases and J by 3 bases, with 20 bases between them. Per the germline V gene, CDR1 is WNHNN and CDR2 is SYGVQD (reference sequence). The CDR3 protein is CASSITLSHQDYEQYF. The CDR3 coding sequence is TGCGCCAGCAGTATAACGTTATCTCACCAAGACTACGAGCAGTACTTC.

V and J are TRBV28 and TRBJ1-5, with 8 bases matching TRBD1. The CDR3 is made up of 17 amino acids. The V gene end was trimmed by 4 bases and the J gene end by 11 bases; junction bases not matched to a gene: 19. Germline lookup yields CDR1 MDHEN and CDR2 SYDVKM. CDR3 sequence: CASSYEGQVRKGSAQHF. DNA for the CDR3: TGTGCCAGCAGTTATGAGGGACAGGTCAGAAAGGGTTCAGCCCAGCATTTT.

The genes are TRBV5-4 and TRBJ1-3; the D gene is possibly TRBD1 (5 bases). The CDR3 sequence is 14 residues long. Trimming left V 4 bases short and J 2 bases short, with 10 bases between. Germline CDR1 and CDR2: SGHNT and YYREEE (reference sequence). For the CDR3, the DNA is TGTGCCAGCAGCCAGGGTGGCCCTGGAAACACCATATATTTT. The encoded protein is CASSQGGPGNTIYF.